These T cell receptor beta chains were read from a single sample in a study of T cell responses to AZD1222 COVID-19 vaccine. Only in-frame clones appear in the TCRdb table, and some are missing; sequencing was by immunoSEQ multiplex PCR. Of approximately 270,000 clones in the sample, around 93% were seen once. The sequences come from peripheral blood, collected 28 days after the second AZD1222 dose. These receptors all stem from an adult who received the AZD1222 COVID-19 vaccine. Both conserved end residues are part of each CDR3. The D gene is left open where the match is weak. Some rows have no size entry. The others give once, few or many, or a class for an expanded clone.

NA,TRBJ2-1,NA,TRBV29-1,CSDRNDYLPYNEQFF,TGCAGCGACCGAAACGACTACCTCCCCTACAATGAGCAGTTCTTC
NA,TRBJ2-7,NA,TRBV10-3,CATLPGVIPHEQYF,TGTGCCACGCTGCCTGGGGTAATCCCCCACGAGCAGTACTTC
NA,TRBJ2-7,TRBD2,TRBV3-1/TRBV3-2,CASNSGGAHEQYF,TGTGCCAGCAACTCGGGGGGGGCCCACGAGCAGTACTTC
NA,TRBJ2-1,TRBD2,TRBV7-6,CASSLAASGAYNEQFF,TGTGCCAGCAGCTTAGCGGCTAGCGGGGCCTACAATGAGCAGTTCTTC
NA,TRBJ2-7,NA,TRBV15,CATSRGGISTYEQYF,TGTGCCACCAGCAGAGGAGGGATCTCAACCTACGAGCAGTACTTC
NA,TRBJ1-1,NA,TRBV10-3,CAALDGASEAFF,TGTGCCGCCCTCGATGGGGCATCTGAAGCTTTCTTT
few,TRBJ1-6,TRBD1,TRBV3-1/TRBV3-2,CASSPRTGGYNSPLHF,TGTGCCAGCAGCCCGCGGACAGGGGGATATAATTCACCCCTCCACTTT
NA,TRBJ2-1,TRBD2,TRBV18,CASSPSSGRANEQFF,TGTGCCAGCTCACCCTCGAGCGGGAGGGCGAATGAGCAGTTCTTC
NA,TRBJ2-7,TRBD1,TRBV28,CASSSPGQGVYEQYF,TGTGCCAGCAGTAGTCCGGGACAGGGTGTTTACGAGCAGTACTTC
NA,TRBJ1-6,NA,TRBV27,CATAGVYNSPLHF,TGTGCCACCGCAGGGGTCTATAATTCACCCCTCCACTTT
NA,TRBJ2-1,NA,TRBV19,CASSTSTGINEQFF,TGTGCCAGTAGTACAAGTACAGGGATCAATGAGCAGTTCTTC
NA,TRBJ1-2,TRBD1,TRBV3-1/TRBV3-2,CASSPGGIIGYTF,TGTGCCAGCAGCCCAGGGGGCATCATTGGCTACACCTTC
NA,TRBJ1-1,NA,TRBV13,CASSLGGAGAKAFF,TGTGCCAGCAGCTTAGGTGGGGCAGGGGCCAAAGCTTTCTTT
once,TRBJ1-6,NA,TRBV5-1,CASSFGIRIDAPLHF,TGCGCCAGCAGCTTCGGAATCCGGATTGACGCACCCCTCCACTTT
NA,TRBJ2-7,TRBD1,TRBV18,CASSPRQGSYEQYF,TGTGCCAGCTCACCGCGACAGGGATCCTACGAGCAGTACTTC
NA,TRBJ2-3,TRBD2,TRBV24-1,CATSRTSGGASGTDTQYF,TGTGCCACCAGCAGGACTAGCGGGGGGGCCTCTGGCACAGATACGCAGTATTTT
NA,TRBJ2-7,NA,TRBV27,CASSPSTGSYEQYF,TGTGCCAGCAGTCCAAGTACTGGCTCCTACGAGCAGTACTTC
NA,TRBJ1-4,TRBD1,TRBV28,CASTPSDRFQFNEKLFF,TGTGCCAGCACCCCGTCGGACAGGTTCCAATTTAATGAAAAACTGTTTTTT
NA,TRBJ2-2,NA,TRBV2,CASSGSGGRELFF,TGTGCCAGCAGTGGGTCTGGTGGCCGGGAGCTGTTTTTT
NA,TRBJ2-2,NA,TRBV2,CASSEAGRSGELFF,TGTGCCAGCAGTGAAGCTGGCCGGAGCGGGGAGCTGTTTTTT
NA,TRBJ1-5,NA,TRBV19,CASSSLRDQPQHF,TGTGCCAGTAGTTCCCTCCGTGATCAGCCCCAGCATTTT
NA,TRBJ2-7,TRBD2,TRBV11-3,CASSSPSIAGPTYEQYF,TGTGCCAGCAGCTCACCGAGTATAGCGGGACCAACCTACGAGCAGTACTTC
NA,TRBJ1-4,NA,TRBV12-3/TRBV12-4,CASSPDKGGKLFF,TGTGCCAGCAGTCCCGATAAGGGGGGAAAACTGTTTTTT
NA,TRBJ2-2,TRBD2,TRBV10-3,CAISRLAGAGELFF,TGTGCCATCAGTCGACTAGCGGGTGCCGGGGAGCTGTTTTTT
NA,TRBJ2-6,TRBD1,TRBV4-1,CASSQDGDRGYSRSGANVLTF,TGCGCCAGCAGCCAAGATGGGGACAGGGGGTACTCGCGCTCTGGGGCCAACGTCCTGACTTTC
NA,TRBJ2-7,TRBD1,TRBV27,CASSLRQGAFDEQYF,TGTGCCAGCAGTTTACGACAGGGGGCGTTCGACGAGCAGTACTTC
NA,TRBJ1-1,NA,TRBV6-6,CASSRTASNTEAFF,TGTGCCAGCAGTAGGACAGCAAGCAACACTGAAGCTTTCTTT
NA,TRBJ2-7,TRBD1,TRBV7-2,CASSRGQWDSYEQYF,TGTGCCAGCAGCCGGGGACAGTGGGACTCCTACGAGCAGTACTTC
NA,TRBJ2-5,NA,TRBV7-9,CASSFLGGRGETQYF,TGTGCCAGCAGCTTCCTCGGGGGCCGCGGGGAGACCCAGTACTTC
NA,TRBJ2-1,NA,TRBV5-1,CASSLPGGNNEQFF,TGCGCCAGCAGCTTGCCTGGGGGAAACAATGAGCAGTTCTTC
once,TRBJ1-2,NA,TRBV28,CASSLWDGYTF,TGTGCCAGCAGTTTGTGGGATGGCTACACCTTC
NA,TRBJ2-5,NA,TRBV6-2/TRBV6-3,CASSYSAAQETQYF,TGTGCCAGCAGTTACTCAGCAGCCCAAGAGACCCAGTACTTC
few,TRBJ1-2,NA,TRBV7-9,CASSLGTATYGYTF,TGTGCCAGCAGCTTAGGAACGGCAACTTATGGCTACACCTTC
once,TRBJ2-3,TRBD1,TRBV19,CASSKRTGLGSTDTQYF,TGTGCCAGTAGTAAAAGGACAGGGTTAGGGAGCACAGATACGCAGTATTTT
NA,TRBJ1-1,NA,TRBV5-4,CASSRKGLENTEAFF,TGTGCCAGCAGCCGAAAGGGACTGGAGAACACTGAAGCTTTCTTT
NA,TRBJ1-1,NA,TRBV7-2,CASSSDPNTEAFF,TGTGCCAGCAGCTCCGACCCAAACACTGAAGCTTTCTTT
NA,TRBJ2-2,NA,TRBV19,CASSTRGAFIAGELFF,TGTGCCAGTAGTACTCGGGGGGCCTTTATCGCCGGGGAGCTGTTTTTT
NA,TRBJ2-7,TRBD1,TRBV2,CASSVLGTAYEQYF,TGTGCCAGCAGTGTACTTGGGACAGCCTACGAGCAGTACTTC
NA,TRBJ2-2,NA,TRBV19,CASTDPFSGEQELFF,TGTGCCAGTACCGATCCTTTCTCAGGGGAACAGGAGCTGTTTTTT
few,TRBJ2-7,NA,TRBV18,CASSPGQRYEQYF,TGTGCCAGCTCACCAGGGCAGAGGTACGAGCAGTACTTC
NA,TRBJ2-3,NA,TRBV24-1,CATSDPPSTDTQYF,TGTGCCACCAGTGACCCCCCTAGCACAGATACGCAGTATTTT
NA,TRBJ1-1,NA,TRBV18,CASSPEIGGTEAFF,TGTGCCAGCTCACCTGAGATAGGGGGCACTGAAGCTTTCTTT
NA,TRBJ1-1,NA,TRBV29-1,CSVVQTGRGITEAFF,TGCAGCGTTGTGCAAACCGGGAGGGGGATCACTGAAGCTTTCTTT
NA,TRBJ2-7,NA,TRBV20-1,CSASTGTRSYEQYF,TGCAGTGCTAGTACCGGGACTCGCTCCTACGAGCAGTACTTC
NA,TRBJ2-7,NA,TRBV5-1,CASGSGDEQYF,TGCGCCAGCGGGTCGGGAGACGAGCAGTACTTC
NA,TRBJ2-3,NA,TRBV11-2,CASSLRLRDTDTQYF,TGTGCCAGCAGCTTAAGACTGCGGGACACAGATACGCAGTATTTT
NA,TRBJ1-2,NA,TRBV9,CASSVQGFYGYTF,TGTGCCAGCAGCGTCCAGGGGTTCTATGGCTACACCTTC
NA,TRBJ2-1,NA,TRBV5-1,CASSLVDSGGNEQFF,TGCGCCAGCAGCTTGGTAGACTCCGGGGGCAATGAGCAGTTCTTC